The next 5 T cell receptor beta chains were all read from a single sample in a study of cytomegalovirus exposure and HLA in healthy donors. Primers: 60 Vbeta forward and 13 Jbeta reverse. Repertoires were generated with immunoSEQ multiplex PCR, while TCRdb's copy carries only in-frame clones and drops some. The table has 160,000 or so clones, 75% to 85% seen once; the top ten hold roughly a tenth. Source material: PBMCs. All receptors come from a man aged 50 or older in good health and CMV-seropositive.

The CDR3 here is CASHAPGQGWGTEAFF. CDR3 DNA sequence: TGTGCCAGCCACGCCCCGGGACAGGGGTGGGGGACTGAAGCTTTCTTT. The genes are TRBV27 and TRBJ1-1; 10 bases are shared with TRBD1. CDR1 MNHEY and CDR2 SMNVEV come from the germline V gene (reference sequence). This CDR3 spans 16 amino acids. V trimming: 8 bases; J trimming: 5 bases; junction bases outside the gene matches: 14.

This chain links TRBV18 with TRBJ2-7, with 8 bases that match TRBD1. The CDR3 has 15 residues. Germline assignment: CDR1 KGHSH and CDR2 LQKENI. Trimming at V came to 6 bases and at J to 0 bases, leaving 7 bases not matched to a gene. Here the CDR3 DNA reads TGTGCCAGCTCGCCAATGGGACAGGCCTCCTACGAGCAGTACTTC. It encodes CASSPMGQASYEQYF.

The V and J genes are TRBV19 and TRBJ2-3, with D uncertain. This CDR3 has 12 amino acids. Trimming cost V 3 bases and J 4 bases, with 5 bases left between them. The germline CDR1 and CDR2 sequences are LNHDA and SQIVND (reference sequence). CDR3 DNA: TGTGCCAGTAGTATCCCTGCAGATACGCAGTATTTT. The encoded protein is CASSIPADTQYF.

V gene TRBV5-1 combines with J gene TRBJ2-5; tentative D call: TRBD2 (7 bases). There are 14 residues in the CDR3. V shed 7 bases and J shed 4 bases, with 17 bases lying between them. Germline CDR1 SGHRS, CDR2 YFSETQ. The CDR3 spells CASLEGGAAETQYF. Written as DNA, the CDR3 is TGCGCCAGCCTGGAGGGGGGGGCCGCAGAGACCCAGTACTTC.

The chain recombines TRBV30 with TRBJ1-5, with TRBD1 matching 8 bases. V shed 1 base, J shed 6 bases, and the junction held 5 bases outside the gene matches. Germline V gene lookup returns CDR1 GTSNPN and CDR2 SVGIG (reference sequence). The CDR3 runs to 14 residues. The DNA of the CDR3 is TGTGCCTGGAGTGGAGCAGGGGGCCTTCAGCCCCAGCATTTT. Translated, it gives CAWSGAGGLQPQHF.